This T cell receptor beta chain stems from a study of cytomegalovirus exposure and HLA in healthy donors. Whole-study results and caveats: Specific recognition of CMV antigens was confirmed in vitro for a few chains (all CMV-associated). Using the classifier, cytomegalovirus status was reportedly diagnosed with high specificity and sensitivity. It emerged from a later analysis that several of the most significant clusters appeared to be linked to common viral pathogens.

The study ran its PCR with 60 Vbeta and 13 Jbeta primers. Profiling relied on immunoSEQ multiplex PCR, and the TCRdb table lists in-frame clones only, not all of them. The table lists around 130,000 clones, roughly 72% of them singletons. Germline lookup yields CDR1 MNHNY and CDR2 SVGAGI (reference sequence). The V gene lost 2 bases and the J gene lost 0 bases, with 5 bases spanning the gap. This CDR3 contains 14 residues. As to this clone: Antigen specificity is unknown.

This rearrangement joins TRBV6-6 to TRBJ2-1, with D perhaps matching TRBD2 (5 bases). This sequence was found in a man in his forties or fifties in good health and CMV-seronegative. The sample was PBMCs. The CDR3 DNA follows: TGTGCCAGCAGTTACGACTACTCCTACAATGAGCAGTTCTTC. Translated, it gives CASSYDYSYNEQFF.